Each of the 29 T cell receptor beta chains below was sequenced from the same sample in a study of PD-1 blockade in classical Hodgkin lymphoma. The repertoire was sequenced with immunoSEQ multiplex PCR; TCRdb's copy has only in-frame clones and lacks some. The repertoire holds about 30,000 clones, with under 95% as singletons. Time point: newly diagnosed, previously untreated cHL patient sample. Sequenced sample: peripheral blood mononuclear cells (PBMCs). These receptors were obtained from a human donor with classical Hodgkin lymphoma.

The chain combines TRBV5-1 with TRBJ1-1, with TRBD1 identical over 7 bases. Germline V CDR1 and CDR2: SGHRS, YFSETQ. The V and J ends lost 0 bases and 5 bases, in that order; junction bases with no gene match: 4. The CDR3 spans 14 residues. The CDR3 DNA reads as TGCGCCAGCAGCTTGGGACAGGGAAAGACTGAAGCTTTCTTT. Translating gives CASSLGQGKTEAFF.

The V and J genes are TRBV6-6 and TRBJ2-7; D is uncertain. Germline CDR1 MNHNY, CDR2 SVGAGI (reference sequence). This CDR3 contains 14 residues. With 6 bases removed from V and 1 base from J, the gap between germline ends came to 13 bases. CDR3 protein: CASSTVYKSYEQYF. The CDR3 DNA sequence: TGTGCCAGCAGCACAGTCTACAAGTCCTACGAGCAGTACTTC.

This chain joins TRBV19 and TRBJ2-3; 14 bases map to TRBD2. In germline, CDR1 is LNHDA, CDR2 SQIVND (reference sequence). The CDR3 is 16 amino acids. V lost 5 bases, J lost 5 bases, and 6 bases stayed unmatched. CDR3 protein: CASSVTSGRALDTQYF. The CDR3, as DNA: TGTGCCAGTAGTGTGACTAGCGGGAGGGCCTTAGATACGCAGTATTTT.

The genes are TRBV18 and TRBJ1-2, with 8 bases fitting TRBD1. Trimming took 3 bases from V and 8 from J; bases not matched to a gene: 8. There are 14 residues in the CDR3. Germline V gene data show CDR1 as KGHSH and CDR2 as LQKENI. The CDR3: CASSPDRVFGGYTF. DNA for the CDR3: TGTGCCAGCTCACCGGACAGGGTCTTCGGCGGCTACACCTTC. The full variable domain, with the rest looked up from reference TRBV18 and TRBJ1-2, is NAGVMQNPRHLVRRRGQEARLRCSPMKGHSHVYWYRQLPEEGLKFMVYLQKENIIDESGMPKERFSAEFPKEGPSILRIQQVVRGDSAAYFCASSPDRVFGGYTFGSGTRLTVV.

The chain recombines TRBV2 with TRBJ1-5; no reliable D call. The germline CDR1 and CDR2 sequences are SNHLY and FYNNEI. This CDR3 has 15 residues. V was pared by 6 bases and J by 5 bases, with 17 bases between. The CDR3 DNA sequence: TGTGCCAGCAGCATCGAGGTAGGGAGAGATCAGCCCCAGCATTTT. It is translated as CASSIEVGRDQPQHF.

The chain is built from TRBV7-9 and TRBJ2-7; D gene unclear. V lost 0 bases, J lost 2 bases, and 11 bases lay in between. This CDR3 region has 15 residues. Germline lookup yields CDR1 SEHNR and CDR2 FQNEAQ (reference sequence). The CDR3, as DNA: TGTGCCAGCAGCTTAGCGGCAACATTCCCCTACGAGCAGTACTTC. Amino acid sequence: CASSLAATFPYEQYF.

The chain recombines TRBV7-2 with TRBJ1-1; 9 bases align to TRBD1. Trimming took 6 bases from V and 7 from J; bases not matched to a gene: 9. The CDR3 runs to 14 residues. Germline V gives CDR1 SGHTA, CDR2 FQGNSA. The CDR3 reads CASRPGQGEGEAFF. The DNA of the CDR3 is TGTGCCAGCAGGCCGGGACAGGGTGAGGGTGAAGCTTTCTTT.

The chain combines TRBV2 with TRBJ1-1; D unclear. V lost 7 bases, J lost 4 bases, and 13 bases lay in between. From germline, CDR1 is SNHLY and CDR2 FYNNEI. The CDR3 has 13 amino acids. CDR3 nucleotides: TGTGCCAGCACCGATGGGCTGGGCACTGAAGCTTTCTTT. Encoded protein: CASTDGLGTEAFF.

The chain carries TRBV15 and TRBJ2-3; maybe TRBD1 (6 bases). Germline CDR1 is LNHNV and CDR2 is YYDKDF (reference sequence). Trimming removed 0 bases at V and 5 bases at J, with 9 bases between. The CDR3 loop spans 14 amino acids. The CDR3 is CATSRDSRGDTQYF. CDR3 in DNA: TGTGCCACCAGCAGAGATTCCAGGGGAGATACGCAGTATTTT.

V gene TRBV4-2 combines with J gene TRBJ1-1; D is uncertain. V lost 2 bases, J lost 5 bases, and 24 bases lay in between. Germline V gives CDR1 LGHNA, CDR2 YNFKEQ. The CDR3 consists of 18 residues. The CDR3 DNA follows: TGTGCCAGCAGCCAATTTAGTCCGTTTGGACCCGGTGGAACTGAAGCTTTCTTT. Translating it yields CASSQFSPFGPGGTEAFF.

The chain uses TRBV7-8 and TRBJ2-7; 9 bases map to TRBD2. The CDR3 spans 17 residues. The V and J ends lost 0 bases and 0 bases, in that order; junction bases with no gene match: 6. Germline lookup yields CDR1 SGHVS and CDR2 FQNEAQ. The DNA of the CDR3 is TGTGCCAGCAGCTTAGCGGTAGCGGGGGCGAGCTCCTACGAGCAGTACTTC. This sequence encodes CASSLAVAGASSYEQYF.

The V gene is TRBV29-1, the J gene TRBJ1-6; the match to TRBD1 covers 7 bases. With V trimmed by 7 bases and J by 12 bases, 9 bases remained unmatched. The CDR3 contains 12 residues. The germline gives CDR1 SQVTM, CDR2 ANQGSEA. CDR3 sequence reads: CSAQRGTEPLHF. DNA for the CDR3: TGCAGCGCCCAAAGGGGGACAGAACCCCTCCACTTT.

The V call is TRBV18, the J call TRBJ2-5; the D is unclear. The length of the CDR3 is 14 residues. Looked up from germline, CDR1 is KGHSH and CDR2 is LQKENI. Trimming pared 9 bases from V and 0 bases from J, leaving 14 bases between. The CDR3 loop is CASSVTVNQETQYF. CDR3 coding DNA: TGTGCCAGTTCGGTAACAGTGAACCAAGAGACCCAGTACTTC. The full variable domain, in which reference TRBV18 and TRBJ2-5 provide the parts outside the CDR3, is NAGVMQNPRHLVRRRGQEARLRCSPMKGHSHVYWYRQLPEEGLKFMVYLQKENIIDESGMPKERFSAEFPKEGPSILRIQQVVRGDSAAYFCASSVTVNQETQYFGPGTRLLVL.

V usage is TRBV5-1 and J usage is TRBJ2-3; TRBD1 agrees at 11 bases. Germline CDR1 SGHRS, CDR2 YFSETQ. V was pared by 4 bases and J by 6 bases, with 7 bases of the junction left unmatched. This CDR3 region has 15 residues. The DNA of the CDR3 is TGCGCCAGCAGCCCCGGACAGGGGGCTTTGGATACGCAGTATTTT. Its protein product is CASSPGQGALDTQYF.

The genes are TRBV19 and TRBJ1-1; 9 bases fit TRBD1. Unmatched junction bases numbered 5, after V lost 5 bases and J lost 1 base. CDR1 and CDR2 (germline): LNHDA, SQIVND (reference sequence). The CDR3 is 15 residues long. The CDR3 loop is CASSPDRGGNTEAFF. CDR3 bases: TGTGCCAGTAGTCCGGACAGGGGCGGGAACACTGAAGCTTTCTTT.

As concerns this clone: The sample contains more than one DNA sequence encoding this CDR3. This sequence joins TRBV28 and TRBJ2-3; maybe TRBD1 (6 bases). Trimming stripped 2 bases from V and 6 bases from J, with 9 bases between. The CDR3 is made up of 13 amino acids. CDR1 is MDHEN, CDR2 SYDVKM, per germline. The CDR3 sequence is CASSLAGADTQYF. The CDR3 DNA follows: TGTGCCAGCAGTTTAGCAGGGGCGGATACGCAGTATTTT.

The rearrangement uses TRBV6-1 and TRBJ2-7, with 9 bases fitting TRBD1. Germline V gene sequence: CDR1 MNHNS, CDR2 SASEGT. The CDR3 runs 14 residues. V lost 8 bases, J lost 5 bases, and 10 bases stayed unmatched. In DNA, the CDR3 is TGTGCCAGCCTGCGGGGACAGGGAGGGCACGAGCAGTACTTC. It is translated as CASLRGQGGHEQYF.

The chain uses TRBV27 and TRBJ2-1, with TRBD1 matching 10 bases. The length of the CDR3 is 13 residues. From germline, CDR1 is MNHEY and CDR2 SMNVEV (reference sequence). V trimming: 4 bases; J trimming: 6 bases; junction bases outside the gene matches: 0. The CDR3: CASSWTGGNEQFF. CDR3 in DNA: TGTGCCAGCAGTTGGACAGGGGGCAATGAGCAGTTCTTC.

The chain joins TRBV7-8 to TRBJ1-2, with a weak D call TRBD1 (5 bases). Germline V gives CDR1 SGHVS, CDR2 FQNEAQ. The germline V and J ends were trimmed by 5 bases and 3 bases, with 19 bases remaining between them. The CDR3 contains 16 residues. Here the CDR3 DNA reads TGTGCCAGCAGCAAAATTAGACTCCCGGGGCACTATGGCTACACCTTC. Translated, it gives CASSKIRLPGHYGYTF.

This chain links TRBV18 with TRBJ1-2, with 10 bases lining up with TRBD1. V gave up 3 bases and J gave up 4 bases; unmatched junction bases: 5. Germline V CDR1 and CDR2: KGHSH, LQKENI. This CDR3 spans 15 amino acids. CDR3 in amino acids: CASSPGTGDIYGYTF. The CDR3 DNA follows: TGTGCCAGCTCACCCGGGACAGGGGACATCTATGGCTACACCTTC.

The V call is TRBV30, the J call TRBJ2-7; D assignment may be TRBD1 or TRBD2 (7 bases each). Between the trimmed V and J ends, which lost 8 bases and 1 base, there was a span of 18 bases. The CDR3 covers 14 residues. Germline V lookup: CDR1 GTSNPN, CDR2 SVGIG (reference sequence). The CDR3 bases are TGTGCCAGGGAGGGGGACAGAGAGTCCTACGAGCAGTACTTC. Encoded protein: CAREGDRESYEQYF. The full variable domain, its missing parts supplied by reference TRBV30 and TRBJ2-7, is SQTIHQWPATLVQPVGSPLSLECTVEGTSNPNLYWYRQAAGRGLQLLFYSVGIGQISSEVPQNLSASRPQDRQFILSSKKLLLSDSGFYLCAREGDRESYEQYFGPGTRLTVT.

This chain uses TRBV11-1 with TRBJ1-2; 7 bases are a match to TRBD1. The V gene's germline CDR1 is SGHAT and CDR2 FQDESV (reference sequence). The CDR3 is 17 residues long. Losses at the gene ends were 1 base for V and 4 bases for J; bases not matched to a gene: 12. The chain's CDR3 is CASSLGAGGQWSYGYTF. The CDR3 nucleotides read TGTGCCAGCAGCTTAGGGGCAGGGGGACAATGGAGCTATGGCTACACCTTC.

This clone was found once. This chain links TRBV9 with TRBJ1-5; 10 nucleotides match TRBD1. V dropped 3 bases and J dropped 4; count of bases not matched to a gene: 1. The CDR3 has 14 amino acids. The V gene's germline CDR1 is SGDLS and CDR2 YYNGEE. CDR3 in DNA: TGTGCCAGCAGCGAGGGACAGGGGAATCAGCCCCAGCATTTT. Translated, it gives CASSEGQGNQPQHF.

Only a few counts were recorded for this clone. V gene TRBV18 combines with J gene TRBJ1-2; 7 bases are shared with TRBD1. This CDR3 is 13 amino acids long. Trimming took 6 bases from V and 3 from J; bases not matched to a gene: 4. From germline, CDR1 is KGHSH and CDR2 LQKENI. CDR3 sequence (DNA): TGTGCCAGCTCGGCAGGGGGTGACTATGGCTACACCTTC. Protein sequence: CASSAGGDYGYTF.

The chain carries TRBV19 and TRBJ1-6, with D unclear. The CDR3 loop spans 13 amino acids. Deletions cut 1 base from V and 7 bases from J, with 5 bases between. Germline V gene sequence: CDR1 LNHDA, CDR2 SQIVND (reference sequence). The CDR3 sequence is CASSIGENSPLHF. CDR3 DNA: TGTGCCAGTAGTATAGGAGAAAATTCACCCCTCCACTTT.

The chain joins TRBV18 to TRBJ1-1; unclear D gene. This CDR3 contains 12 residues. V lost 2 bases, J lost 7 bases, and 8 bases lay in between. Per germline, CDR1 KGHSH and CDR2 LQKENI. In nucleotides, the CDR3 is TGTGCCAGCTCACCAGAACGGAGTGAAGCTTTCTTT. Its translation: CASSPERSEAFF.

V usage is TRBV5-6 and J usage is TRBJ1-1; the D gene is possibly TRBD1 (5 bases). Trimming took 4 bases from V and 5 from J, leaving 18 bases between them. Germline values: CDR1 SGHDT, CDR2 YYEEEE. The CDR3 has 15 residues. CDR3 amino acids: CASSGWGPIWTEAFF. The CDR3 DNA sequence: TGTGCCAGCAGCGGATGGGGACCGATCTGGACTGAAGCTTTCTTT. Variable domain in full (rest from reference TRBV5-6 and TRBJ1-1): DAGVTQSPTHLIKTRGQQVTLRCSPKSGHDTVSWYQQALGQGPQFIFQYYEEEERQRGNFPDRFSGHQFPNYSSELNVNALLLGDSALYLCASSGWGPIWTEAFFGQGTRLTVV.

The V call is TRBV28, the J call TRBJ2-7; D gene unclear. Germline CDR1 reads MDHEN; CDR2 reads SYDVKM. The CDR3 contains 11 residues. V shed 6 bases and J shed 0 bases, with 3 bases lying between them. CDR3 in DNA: TGTGCCAGCAGGAGCTCCTACGAGCAGTACTTC. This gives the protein CASRSSYEQYF.

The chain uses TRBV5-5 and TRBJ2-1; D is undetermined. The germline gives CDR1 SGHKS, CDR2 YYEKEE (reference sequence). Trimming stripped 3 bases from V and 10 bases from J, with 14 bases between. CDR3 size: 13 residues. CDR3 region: CASSSGSTKEQFF. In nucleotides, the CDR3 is TGTGCCAGCAGCTCGGGCTCGACCAAGGAGCAGTTCTTC.